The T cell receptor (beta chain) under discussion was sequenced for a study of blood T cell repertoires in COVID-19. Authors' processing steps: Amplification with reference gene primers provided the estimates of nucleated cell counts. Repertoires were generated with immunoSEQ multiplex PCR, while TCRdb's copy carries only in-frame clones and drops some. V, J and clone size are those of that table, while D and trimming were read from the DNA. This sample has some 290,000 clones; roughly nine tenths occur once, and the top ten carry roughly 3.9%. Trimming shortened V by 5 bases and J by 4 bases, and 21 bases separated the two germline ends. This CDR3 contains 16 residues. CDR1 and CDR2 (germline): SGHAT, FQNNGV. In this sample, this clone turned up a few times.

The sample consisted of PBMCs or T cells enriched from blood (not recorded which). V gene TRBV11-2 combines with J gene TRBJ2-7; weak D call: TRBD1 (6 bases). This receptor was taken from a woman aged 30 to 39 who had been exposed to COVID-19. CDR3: CASSLLRLGARYEQYF. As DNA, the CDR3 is TGTGCCAGCAGCCTCCTTCGTTTGGGGGCCCGGTACGAGCAGTACTTC.